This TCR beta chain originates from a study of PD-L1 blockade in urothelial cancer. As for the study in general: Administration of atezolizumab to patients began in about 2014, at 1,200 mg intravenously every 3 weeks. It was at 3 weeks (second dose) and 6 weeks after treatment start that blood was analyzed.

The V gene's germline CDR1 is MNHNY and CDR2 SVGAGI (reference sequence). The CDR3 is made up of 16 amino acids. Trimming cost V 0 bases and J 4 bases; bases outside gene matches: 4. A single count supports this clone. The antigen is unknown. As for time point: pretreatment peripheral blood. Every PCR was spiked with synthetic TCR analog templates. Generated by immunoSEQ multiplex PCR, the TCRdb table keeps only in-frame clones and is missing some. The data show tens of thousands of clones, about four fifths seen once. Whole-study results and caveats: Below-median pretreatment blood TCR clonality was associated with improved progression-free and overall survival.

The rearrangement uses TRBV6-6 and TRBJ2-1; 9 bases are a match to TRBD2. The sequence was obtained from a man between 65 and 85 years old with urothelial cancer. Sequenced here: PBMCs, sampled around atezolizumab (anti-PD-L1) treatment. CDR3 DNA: TGTGCCAGCAGTTACTCGCTAGCGGGGCTTTACAATGAGCAGTTCTTC. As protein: CASSYSLAGLYNEQFF.